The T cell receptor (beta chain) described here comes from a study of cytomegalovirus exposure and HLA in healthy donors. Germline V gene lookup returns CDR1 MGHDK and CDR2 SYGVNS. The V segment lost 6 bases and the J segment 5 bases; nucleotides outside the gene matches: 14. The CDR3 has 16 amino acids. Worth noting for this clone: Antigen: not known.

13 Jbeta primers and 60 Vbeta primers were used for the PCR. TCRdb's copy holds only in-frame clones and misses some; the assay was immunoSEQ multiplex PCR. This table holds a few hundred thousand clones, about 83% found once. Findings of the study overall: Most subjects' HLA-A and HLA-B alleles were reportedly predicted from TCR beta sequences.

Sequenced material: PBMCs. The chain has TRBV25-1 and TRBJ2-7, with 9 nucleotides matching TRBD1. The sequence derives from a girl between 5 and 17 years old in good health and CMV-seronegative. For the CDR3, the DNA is TGTGCCAGCAGCGCTTACAGGGGGACAGGGTCGAACGAGCAGTACTTC. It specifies CASSAYRGTGSNEQYF.